Below are 4 T cell receptor beta chains sequenced from a single sample in a study of identical twins (TCRdb year 2016). Libraries were built with 5' RACE. The sample was run on an Illumina HiSeq 2000. TCRdb reprocessed the public reads (quality trimming at Q25 with fastp, clone calling with MiXCR) and kept in-frame beta chains. Records with the same CDR3 protein are collapsed into one entry carrying the most frequent genes and DNA. The sample yields fewer than 500,000 distinct CDR3 sequences; 20% to 25% were counted once. In total, the top ten clones hold 2.9% of the sample. The data were also submitted as part of a second study, on T cells expressing NK-cell markers.

Sequences were obtained from CD4+ T cells sorted from blood. Source of these receptors: a woman between 18 and 29 years old in good health.

The V call is TRBV20-1, the J call TRBJ1-3; D gene uncertain. Trimming removed 6 bases from V and 0 bases from J, with 9 bases in between. The CDR3 length is 13 residues. Germline assignment: CDR1 DFQATT and CDR2 SNEGSKA (reference sequence). The CDR3 loop reads CSAPSASGNTIYF. In nucleotides, the CDR3 is TGCAGTGCCCCCTCGGCCTCTGGAAACACCATATATTTT.

V usage is TRBV5-1 and J usage is TRBJ2-2, with D uncertain. Trimming took 7 bases from V and 1 from J, leaving 5 bases between them. The germline gives CDR1 SGHRS, CDR2 YFSETQ. The CDR3 has 12 amino acids. The chain's CDR3 is CASGENTGELFF. The CDR3 DNA follows: TGCGCCAGCGGGGAGAACACCGGGGAGCTGTTTTTT.

The CDR3 region is CASSTSSGSGIYNEQFF. DNA for the CDR3: TGTGCCAGCAGCACCTCTAGCGGGAGCGGGATATACAATGAGCAGTTCTTC. V and J are TRBV11-2 and TRBJ2-1, with 10 bases identical to TRBD2. Germline CDR1 SGHAT, CDR2 FQNNGV. The CDR3 has 17 residues. J lost 4 bases, V lost 5 bases, and 11 bases had no gene match.

The J gene is TRBJ2-3, the V gene TRBV29-1; D is possibly TRBD2 (6 bases). The CDR3 has 13 residues. The ends were cut back, 5 bases at V and 2 bases at J, with 11 bases in the middle. Per germline, CDR1 SQVTM and CDR2 ANQGSEA. The CDR3 is CSVRAGTTDTQYF. The DNA for the CDR3 is TGCAGCGTTCGGGCGGGGACCACAGATACGCAGTATTTT.